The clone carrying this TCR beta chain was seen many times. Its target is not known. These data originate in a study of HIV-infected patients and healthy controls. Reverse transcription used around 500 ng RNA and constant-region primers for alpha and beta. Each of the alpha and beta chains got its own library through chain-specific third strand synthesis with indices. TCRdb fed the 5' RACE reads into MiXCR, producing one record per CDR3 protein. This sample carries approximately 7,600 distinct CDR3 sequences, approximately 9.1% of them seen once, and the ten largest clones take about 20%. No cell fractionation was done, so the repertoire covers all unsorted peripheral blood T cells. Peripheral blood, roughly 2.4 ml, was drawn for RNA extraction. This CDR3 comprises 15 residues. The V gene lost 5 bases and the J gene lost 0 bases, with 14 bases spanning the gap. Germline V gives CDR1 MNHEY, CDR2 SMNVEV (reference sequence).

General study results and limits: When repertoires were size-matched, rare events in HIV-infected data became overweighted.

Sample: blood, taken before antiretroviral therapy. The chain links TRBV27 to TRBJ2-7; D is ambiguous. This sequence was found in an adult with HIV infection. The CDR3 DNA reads TGTGCCAGCAGTCCAGGACCAGCCAACTCCTACGAGCAGTACTTC. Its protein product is CASSPGPANSYEQYF.